Reported below is one TCR beta chain. Its antigen is undetermined. CD4+ cells were split into CD45RA+ naive and CD45RA-negative memory subsets. Measured with immunoSEQ multiplex PCR; TCRdb has only the in-frame clones, and not every one. This sample has over a million clones, with approximately 76% found just once. The data derive from a study of shared clonotypes between healthy human individuals. Study findings and constraints: The study found about 5% of naive CD4 clonotypes shared across four donors.

The sequenced material came from memory CD4+ T cells sorted from blood. The subset: CD45RA-negative fraction. The receptor was derived from a man younger than 35 in good health.

In nucleotides, the CDR3 is TGCGCCAGCAGCCCGGGCGGGACTAGCGGCTCCTACGAGCAGTACTTC. Encoded protein: CASSPGGTSGSYEQYF. The V call is TRBV5-1, the J call TRBJ2-7; 11 nucleotides line up with TRBD2. The CDR3 is 16 residues long. Germline values: CDR1 SGHRS, CDR2 YFSETQ. V trimming: 4 bases; J trimming: 0 bases; junction bases outside the gene matches: 6. Complete variable domain (other parts from reference TRBV5-1 and TRBJ2-7): KAGVTQTPRYLIKTRGQQVTLSCSPISGHRSVSWYQQTPGQGLQFLFEYFSETQRNKGNFPGRFSGRQFSNSRSEMNVSTLELGDSALYLCASSPGGTSGSYEQYFGPGTRLTVT.